A single sample is the source of the 31 T cell receptor beta chains below, sequenced in a study of blood T cell repertoires in COVID-19 (dated by TCRdb to 2018 to 2020). The receptor library was made with the immunoSEQ multiplex PCR assay. The table comes from immuneACCESS by way of TCRdb, which keeps in-frame sequences with V and J called. Part of the clones is missing from these tables; in studies checked, under half for an unresolved V gene and the rest for unknown reasons. Recorded for this sample are a few hundred thousand clones; about four fifths of them occurred a single time. The biggest ten clones account for roughly a tenth of the sample. Input material: peripheral blood. These receptors all come from a woman older than 75 with acute or convalescent COVID-19.

J is TRBJ2-1 and V is TRBV7-2, with TRBD1 as a possible D gene (6 bases). The length of the CDR3 is 14 residues. Germline V lookup: CDR1 SGHTA, CDR2 FQGNSA. V lost 1 base and J 7 bases, leaving 11 bases between the germline ends. The CDR3 sequence: CASSLVGQGNEQFF. The DNA of the CDR3 is TGTGCCAGCAGCTTAGTAGGGCAGGGGAATGAGCAGTTCTTC.

The CDR3 spells CASSANSGRGNEQFF. For the CDR3, the DNA is TGTGCCAGCAGTGCTAATAGCGGGAGAGGGAATGAGCAGTTCTTC. The rearrangement links TRBV2 to TRBJ2-1, with 9 nucleotides matching TRBD2. Unmatched junction bases numbered 8, after V lost 4 bases and J lost 7 bases. CDR3 length equals 15 residues. The germline CDR1 and CDR2 sequences are SNHLY and FYNNEI.

The CDR3: CASSQVLGAGANVLTF. CDR3 coding DNA: TGTGCCAGCAGCCAAGTCTTGGGAGCTGGGGCCAACGTCCTGACTTTC. This chain joins TRBV14 and TRBJ2-6; D is possibly TRBD2 (5 bases). The ends were cut back, 1 base at V and 2 bases at J, with 9 bases in the middle. Germline loops: CDR1 SGHDN, CDR2 FVKESK. The CDR3 sequence is 16 residues long.

This rearrangement joins TRBV10-3 to TRBJ2-1; 9 bases line up with TRBD1. J lost 9 bases, V lost 9 bases, and 15 bases had no gene match. The CDR3 totals 15 residues. Germline assignment: CDR1 ENHRY and CDR2 SYGVKD. CDR3 sequence: CAIHPDRGDRGEQFF. As DNA, the CDR3 is TGTGCCATTCATCCGGACAGGGGAGATCGCGGTGAGCAGTTCTTC.

Concerning this clone: Within the sample, other DNA sequences also encode this same CDR3. The chain couples TRBV5-1 to TRBJ2-2; D remains ambiguous. CDR3 length: 12 amino acids. Germline V gene sequence: CDR1 SGHRS, CDR2 YFSETQ. Trimming left V 4 bases short and J 1 base short, with 2 bases between. The CDR3 coding sequence is TGCGCCAGCAGCCAGAACACCGGGGAGCTGTTTTTT. Its translation: CASSQNTGELFF. The entire variable domain, with the rest obtained from reference TRBV5-1 and TRBJ2-2, is as follows: KAGVTQTPRYLIKTRGQQVTLSCSPISGHRSVSWYQQTPGQGLQFLFEYFSETQRNKGNFPGRFSGRQFSNSRSEMNVSTLELGDSALYLCASSQNTGELFFGEGSRLTVL.

The chain joins TRBV6-5 to TRBJ1-2; 7 bases line up with TRBD1. The CDR3 extends over 14 amino acids. Germline V gene lookup returns CDR1 MNHEY and CDR2 SVGAGI. V lost 5 bases to trimming and J lost 3 bases; unmatched junction nucleotides: 6. The CDR3 spells CASSPTGRHYGYTF. The CDR3 region has the DNA TGTGCCAGCAGTCCGACAGGGAGACACTATGGCTACACCTTC.

J is TRBJ2-5 and V is TRBV5-4, with 8 bases identical to TRBD1. Trimming cost V 2 bases and J 4 bases; bases outside gene matches: 10. CDR3 length: 16 amino acids. The germline gives CDR1 SGHNT, CDR2 YYREEE (reference sequence). The CDR3 coding sequence is TGTGCCAGCAGCTTCTCACAGGGGGGTGTGGGAGAGACCCAGTACTTC. Its translation: CASSFSQGGVGETQYF.

The rearrangement joins TRBV28 to TRBJ1-4; 9 bases match TRBD1. Germline CDR1 MDHEN, CDR2 SYDVKM. Trimming removed 4 bases from V and 8 bases from J; junction bases left unmatched: 8. The CDR3 sequence is 15 residues long. This CDR3 is CASSSNRGPGEKLFF. The CDR3 coding sequence is TGTGCCAGCAGTTCCAACAGGGGGCCAGGGGAAAAACTGTTTTTT. Full variable domain (missing parts from reference TRBV28 and TRBJ1-4): DVKVTQSSRYLVKRTGEKVFLECVQDMDHENMFWYRQDPGLGLRLIYFSYDVKMKEKGDIPEGYSVSREKKERFSLILESASTNQTSMYLCASSSNRGPGEKLFFGSGTQLSVL.

The V gene is TRBV5-4, the J gene TRBJ1-2; 8 positions match TRBD1. Germline V CDR1 and CDR2: SGHNT, YYREEE (reference sequence). CDR3 size: 15 residues. J gave up 0 bases and V 3 bases, and 4 bases lay outside the gene matches. The CDR3, as DNA: TGTGCCAGCAGCTCCGGGACAGGAGCTAACTATGGCTACACCTTC. This codes for CASSSGTGANYGYTF. The full variable domain, completed using reference TRBV5-4 and TRBJ1-2, is ETGVTQSPTHLIKTRGQQVTLRCSSQSGHNTVSWYQQALGQGPQFIFQYYREEENGRGNFPPRFSGLQFPNYSSELNVNALELDDSALYLCASSSGTGANYGYTFGSGTRLTVV.

The sample holds a few counts of this clone. The genes are TRBV7-9 and TRBJ1-1, with no clear D. The CDR3 has 15 amino acids. The ends were cut back, 8 bases at V and 1 base at J, with 17 bases in the middle. The V gene's germline CDR1 is SEHNR and CDR2 FQNEAQ (reference sequence). The chain's CDR3 is CASLPGLPGNTEAFF. DNA of the CDR3: TGTGCCAGCCTCCCCGGTTTGCCCGGGAACACTGAAGCTTTCTTT.

The chain combines TRBV18 with TRBJ1-2, with D possibly being TRBD1 (6 bases). With 3 bases removed from V and 8 bases from J, the gap between germline ends came to 16 bases. The length of the CDR3 is 14 residues. The V gene's germline CDR1 is KGHSH and CDR2 LQKENI. CDR3 coding DNA: TGTGCCAGCTCACCTTCCGGGGGGGCTCGGGGCTACACCTTC. Translation: CASSPSGGARGYTF.

This chain links TRBV7-2 with TRBJ2-1, with 10 bases fitting TRBD2. V lost 9 bases and J lost 9; bases outside the gene matches: 8. Germline values: CDR1 SGHTA, CDR2 FQGNSA. The CDR3 is 13 amino acids. The CDR3 bases are TGTGCCAGTGAGCGGGGGGGCCTGGGTGAGCAGTTCTTC. Amino acids: CASERGGLGEQFF.

The CDR3 here is CASSLEVGGQFF. Written as DNA, the CDR3 is TGTGCCAGCAGCTTAGAAGTGGGGGGGCAGTTCTTC. The V gene is TRBV7-9, the J gene TRBJ2-1, with D possibly TRBD2 on 6 matching bases. The V end lost 1 base, the J end lost 12 bases, and 10 bases lay between the germline ends. Germline CDR1 SEHNR, CDR2 FQNEAQ (reference sequence). This CDR3 is built from 12 residues.

V and J are TRBV19 and TRBJ1-6, with TRBD1 matching 9 bases. V was pared by 5 bases and J by 9 bases, with 5 bases of the junction left unmatched. The germline gives CDR1 LNHDA, CDR2 SQIVND (reference sequence). CDR3 length: 14 residues. CDR3 in DNA: TGTGCCAGTAGTTCGGGACAGGGAATTTCACCCCTCCACTTT. Protein: CASSSGQGISPLHF.

The gene calls are TRBV3-1 (or the pseudogene TRBV3-2) and TRBJ1-4; 7 bases agree with TRBD1. The junction had 15 bases not matched to a gene; V was cut back by 5 bases and J by 12 bases. This CDR3 has 15 amino acids. Germline V gene data show CDR1 as LGHDT and CDR2 as YNNKEL (reference sequence). The CDR3 region is CASSARDRHPHELFF. Here the CDR3 DNA reads TGTGCCAGCAGCGCCCGGGACAGACACCCCCATGAACTGTTTTTT.

This chain connects TRBV29-1 to TRBJ1-2; D is undetermined. The CDR3 has 13 residues. CDR1 is SQVTM and CDR2 is ANQGSEA in the germline V gene. V lost 3 bases, J lost 5 bases, and 13 bases lay in between. CDR3: CSVDSYTGYGYTF. DNA of the CDR3: TGCAGCGTTGATTCTTATACGGGATATGGCTACACCTTC. The full variable domain, with the rest looked up from reference TRBV29-1 and TRBJ1-2, is SAVISQKPSRDICQRGTSLTIQCQVDSQVTMMFWYRQQPGQSLTLIATANQGSEATYESGFVIDKFPISRPNLTFSTLTVSNMSPEDSSIYLCSVDSYTGYGYTFGSGTRLTVV.

This chain links TRBV19 with TRBJ1-3, with 7 bases fitting TRBD1. The CDR3 sequence is 14 residues long. Germline-derived CDR1 and CDR2 are LNHDA and SQIVND (reference sequence). J gave up 0 bases and V 6 bases, and 2 bases lay outside the gene matches. CDR3: CASREGASGNTIYF. CDR3 sequence (DNA): TGTGCCAGTAGGGAGGGGGCCTCTGGAAACACCATATATTTT.

This sequence joins TRBV7-9 and TRBJ2-3, with D uncertain. The CDR3 spans 16 residues. V was cut by 2 bases and J by 0 bases, with 12 bases left in between. The V gene's germline CDR1 is SEHNR and CDR2 FQNEAQ (reference sequence). The CDR3 reads CASSLLTETSTDTQYF. CDR3 sequence (DNA): TGTGCCAGCAGCTTACTGACTGAGACTAGCACAGATACGCAGTATTTT.

The chain links TRBV2 to TRBJ1-1; possibly TRBD1 for D (5 bases). Germline assignment: CDR1 SNHLY and CDR2 FYNNEI. This CDR3 has 15 residues. Trimming cost V 6 bases and J 0 bases, with 14 bases left between them. The CDR3, as DNA: TGTGCCAGCAGAGGCCCCGGGACTTTGAACACTGAAGCTTTCTTT. It is translated as CASRGPGTLNTEAFF.

The V gene is TRBV9, the J gene TRBJ1-1; TRBD1 agrees at 10 bases. The CDR3 runs 20 residues. In germline, CDR1 is SGDLS, CDR2 YYNGEE. V lost 1 base, J lost 1 base, and 16 bases stayed unmatched. CDR3 in amino acids: CASSVLPLFRDRGGNTEAFF. CDR3 nucleotide sequence: TGTGCCAGCAGCGTATTACCGTTATTCCGGGACAGGGGAGGGAACACTGAAGCTTTCTTT.

This rearrangement joins TRBV9 to TRBJ1-4; TRBD1 might be the D (5 bases). The CDR3 contains 14 residues. The V gene's germline CDR1 is SGDLS and CDR2 YYNGEE. The V and J ends lost 3 bases and 4 bases respectively, with 10 bases between them. The CDR3 bases are TGTGCCAGCAGCGCGACAGTAGATAATGAAAAACTGTTTTTT. Translating gives CASSATVDNEKLFF.

This chain links TRBV19 with TRBJ1-2; TRBD1 aligns across 7 bases. The CDR3 sequence is 14 residues long. The ends lost 0 bases at V and 10 bases at J; junction bases unmatched: 8. Looked up from germline, CDR1 is LNHDA and CDR2 is SQIVND (reference sequence). This chain's CDR3 is CASSIDAGQTVYTF. In DNA, the CDR3 is TGTGCCAGTAGTATAGATGCGGGACAGACCGTCTACACCTTC. Variable domain in full (rest from reference TRBV19 and TRBJ1-2): DGGITQSPKYLFRKEGQNVTLSCEQNLNHDAMYWYRQDPGQGLRLIYYSQIVNDFQKGDIAEGYSVSREKKESFPLTVTSAQKNPTAFYLCASSIDAGQTVYTFGSGTRLTVV.

This clone was detected only a few times. The chain employs TRBV10-3 and TRBJ2-3; 8 bases line up with TRBD2. The CDR3 has 15 amino acids. Germline trimming cut 6 bases from V and 2 bases from J; bases unmatched to any gene: 7. Per germline, CDR1 ENHRY and CDR2 SYGVKD. Written as DNA, the CDR3 is TGTGCCATCAGCGATAGCGGGGAAGTCACAGATACGCAGTATTTT. This codes for CAISDSGEVTDTQYF.

The genes are TRBV19 and TRBJ2-3, with a possible D match to TRBD1 (6 bases). V lost 5 bases, J lost 4 bases, and 13 bases lay in between. The germline V gene has CDR1 LNHDA and CDR2 SQIVND (reference sequence). The CDR3 sequence is 14 residues long. The CDR3 DNA is TGTGCCAGTAGTTGGCAGGGGATCTCAGATACGCAGTATTTT. Protein: CASSWQGISDTQYF. Based on the CDR3 plus reference TRBV19 and TRBJ2-3, the full variable domain is DGGITQSPKYLFRKEGQNVTLSCEQNLNHDAMYWYRQDPGQGLRLIYYSQIVNDFQKGDIAEGYSVSREKKESFPLTVTSAQKNPTAFYLCASSWQGISDTQYFGPGTRLTVL.

This clone appeared once. The V and J genes are TRBV5-6 and TRBJ2-6; D is unclear. CDR1 is SGHDT and CDR2 is YYEEEE in the germline V gene. The germline V and J ends were trimmed by 0 bases and 0 bases, with 7 bases remaining between them. This CDR3 region has 16 residues. CDR3 bases: TGTGCCAGCAGCTTGGCCGGTGCCTCTGGGGCCAACGTCCTGACTTTC. Encoded protein: CASSLAGASGANVLTF.

The chain is built from TRBV30 and TRBJ1-1; maybe TRBD1 (5 bases). The CDR3 runs to 14 residues. Germline CDR1 is GTSNPN and CDR2 is SVGIG (reference sequence). Trimming took off 2 bases at V and 0 bases at J, with 10 bases between the two ends. The DNA for the CDR3 is TGTGCCTGGAGTCTAGGGGTTCTGAACACTGAAGCTTTCTTT. Its protein product is CAWSLGVLNTEAFF. Using reference TRBV30 and TRBJ1-1 for the parts outside the CDR3, the full variable domain is SQTIHQWPATLVQPVGSPLSLECTVEGTSNPNLYWYRQAAGRGLQLLFYSVGIGQISSEVPQNLSASRPQDRQFILSSKKLLLSDSGFYLCAWSLGVLNTEAFFGQGTRLTVV.

The chain combines TRBV6-2 or TRBV6-3 with TRBJ2-3, with D tentatively TRBD1 (6 bases). Germline assignment: CDR1 MNHEY and CDR2 SVGEGT. Trimming took 5 bases from V and 5 from J, leaving 11 bases between them. This CDR3 comprises 13 residues. The chain's CDR3 is CASSTHREDTQYF. The CDR3 nucleotides read TGTGCCAGCAGTACTCACAGGGAAGATACGCAGTATTTT.

This chain uses TRBV6-5 with TRBJ1-2; D remains ambiguous. From germline, CDR1 is MNHEY and CDR2 SVGAGI. This CDR3 region has 13 residues. The V end lost 8 bases, the J end lost 4 bases, and 14 bases lay between the germline ends. The CDR3 nucleotides are TGTGCCAGCGCTGCACAGTTTCCCTATGGCTACACCTTC. Residues: CASAAQFPYGYTF.

This clone was found a few times. DNA of the CDR3: TGTGCCAGCAGTGACGGAGGGGCCCCTAACTTTGAAGCTTTCTTT. Translated, it gives CASSDGGAPNFEAFF. The chain carries TRBV6-1 and TRBJ1-1, with D tentatively TRBD1 (5 bases). Germline assignment: CDR1 MNHNS and CDR2 SASEGT. The ends were cut back, 3 bases at V and 7 bases at J, with 18 bases in the middle. This CDR3 comprises 15 residues.

This clone was observed a few times. The rearrangement joins TRBV23-1 to TRBJ2-1, with unresolved D. TRBV23-1 is an open reading frame whose function is uncertain. V was cut by 3 bases and J by 4 bases, with 7 bases left in between. This CDR3 has 13 amino acids. DNA of the CDR3: TGCGCCAGCAGTCATCGCAGATACAATGAGCAGTTCTTC. Its translation: CASSHRRYNEQFF.

This chain joins TRBV9 and TRBJ2-3; maybe TRBD1 (5 bases). Looked up from germline, CDR1 is SGDLS and CDR2 is YYNGEE. The V end lost 3 bases, the J end lost 0 bases, and 14 bases lay between the germline ends. The CDR3 consists of 16 residues. CDR3 sequence reads: CASSEMGLPSTDTQYF. CDR3 bases: TGTGCCAGCAGCGAAATGGGGCTCCCTAGCACAGATACGCAGTATTTT.